These 24 T cell receptor beta chains came from one sample sequenced in a study of identical twins. One entry per CDR3 protein results from TCRdb running MiXCR on the 5' RACE reads. Of approximately 280,000 distinct CDR3 sequences listed, under 9% are singletons. The same data also went into a second study, on yellow fever vaccine responses in identical twins.

Sequencing was carried out using memory (CD45RO+) T cells sorted from blood. These TCRs come from a woman younger than 35 in good health.

In this sample, this clonotype turned up a few times. This rearrangement joins TRBV5-1 to TRBJ2-5; D is uncertain. V was trimmed by 0 bases and J by 2 bases, leaving 8 bases between them. CDR1 and CDR2 from the germline V gene are SGHRS and YFSETQ. This CDR3 has 14 residues. DNA for the CDR3: TGCGCCAGCAGCTTGGCAGGCCGACAAGAGACCCAGTACTTC. The encoded protein is CASSLAGRQETQYF.

The V and J genes are TRBV10-3 and TRBJ2-5; 8 bases agree with TRBD1. Per germline, CDR1 ENHRY and CDR2 SYGVKD. After removal of 10 bases from V and 9 bases from J, the junction contained 13 bases not matched to a gene. The CDR3 is 13 residues long. The CDR3 sequence is CATRDRPRGSQYF. The CDR3 bases are TGTGCCACCCGGGACAGGCCAAGGGGGTCCCAGTACTTC.

This clonotype has a count of ten or more. This sequence joins TRBV6-2 or TRBV6-3 and TRBJ1-5; D ambiguous. The V end was cut by 2 bases, the J end by 0 bases, with 8 bases between. This CDR3 has 15 residues. Germline values: CDR1 MNHEY, CDR2 SVGEGT. In nucleotides, the CDR3 is TGTGCCAGCAGTTACACTGGGAATAGCAATCAGCCCCAGCATTTT. It translates to CASSYTGNSNQPQHF.

This clonotype was detected many times. The gene calls are TRBV5-4 and TRBJ1-1; tentative D call: TRBD1 (5 bases). Germline V gene lookup returns CDR1 SGHNT and CDR2 YYREEE (reference sequence). The CDR3 consists of 14 residues. Trimming removed 5 bases at V and 1 base at J, with 12 bases between. CDR3 residues: CASRNNDRNTEAFF. The CDR3 DNA follows: TGTGCCAGCAGGAACAATGACAGGAACACTGAAGCTTTCTTT.

V usage is TRBV2 and J usage is TRBJ2-1; 8 bases agree with TRBD1. The V segment lost 4 bases and the J segment 0 bases; nucleotides outside the gene matches: 5. In germline, CDR1 is SNHLY, CDR2 FYNNEI. The CDR3 contains 16 residues. In DNA, the CDR3 is TGTGCCAGCAGTGTCGACAGGGGTCCCTCCTACAATGAGCAGTTCTTC. This codes for CASSVDRGPSYNEQFF.

There are a few counts of this clonotype. The V gene is TRBV7-3, the J gene TRBJ2-1; no firm D call. The ends were cut back, 2 bases at V and 4 bases at J, with 9 bases in the middle. CDR3 size: 14 residues. Germline CDR1 and CDR2: SGHTA and FQGTGA. CDR3 in DNA: TGTGCCAGCAGCTTAGCGCCAGAGTACAATGAGCAGTTCTTC. The encoded protein is CASSLAPEYNEQFF. The whole variable domain, filled in from reference TRBV7-3 and TRBJ2-1, reads GAGVSQTPSNKVTEKGKYVELRCDPISGHTALYWYRQSLGQGPEFLIYFQGTGAADDSGLPNDRFFAVRPEGSVSTLKIQRTERGDSAVYLCASSLAPEYNEQFFGPGTRLTVL.

This clonotype was seen repeatedly, ten times or more. The chain links TRBV20-1 to TRBJ2-7, with no clear D. With 3 bases removed from V and 0 bases from J, the gap between germline ends came to 12 bases. Germline values: CDR1 DFQATT, CDR2 SNEGSKA (reference sequence). The CDR3 has 14 residues. CDR3 bases: TGCAGTGCTAGGGACCACGACTCCTCCTACGAGCAGTACTTC. Translated: CSARDHDSSYEQYF.

There are many counts of this clonotype. The genes are TRBV5-1 and TRBJ1-4, with TRBD1 as a possible D gene (6 bases). V dropped 4 bases and J dropped 8 bases, with 18 bases sitting between them. In germline, CDR1 is SGHRS, CDR2 YFSETQ. The CDR3 is made up of 15 amino acids. CDR3 sequence (DNA): TGCGCCAGCAGCGCCGGACAGCATCAAGGAGAAAAACTGTTTTTT. Amino acid sequence: CASSAGQHQGEKLFF.

A few counts support this clonotype. The V and J genes are TRBV4-1 and TRBJ2-2; D remains ambiguous. Per germline, CDR1 MGHRA and CDR2 YSYEKL. V shed 6 bases and J shed 0 bases, with 8 bases lying between them. There are 14 residues in the CDR3. The CDR3 nucleotides read TGCGCCAGCAGGGTCCAGCCGAACACCGGGGAGCTGTTTTTT. Amino acid sequence: CASRVQPNTGELFF.

V gene TRBV12-3 or TRBV12-4 combines with J gene TRBJ1-4; no definite D call. The CDR3 spans 14 residues. Trimming shortened V by 6 bases and J by 8 bases, and 16 bases separated the two germline ends. The CDR3: CASSSHQAGEKLFF. The DNA for the CDR3 is TGTGCCAGCAGCTCACATCAAGCAGGAGAAAAACTGTTTTTT.

Concerning this clonotype: A single base separates this from a much larger clone, so it may be a read error. The rearrangement links TRBV12-3 or TRBV12-4 to TRBJ2-2, with D tentatively TRBD2 (5 bases). This CDR3 is 11 amino acids long. CDR3 bases: TGTGCCAGCAGACTCACCGGGGAGCCGTTTTTT. This codes for CASRLTGEPFF.

This clonotype was seen many times. The chain joins TRBV6-1 to TRBJ2-5, with no clear D. Germline V gene data show CDR1 as MNHNS and CDR2 as SASEGT. CDR3 length: 11 amino acids. Between the trimmed V and J ends, which lost 3 bases and 5 bases, there was a span of 4 bases. CDR3: CASSEQETQYF. CDR3 in DNA: TGTGCCAGCAGTGAGCAGGAGACCCAGTACTTC.

The rearrangement uses TRBV5-5 and TRBJ2-3; TRBD2 matches at 12 bases. The CDR3 consists of 18 residues. The germline gives CDR1 SGHKS, CDR2 YYEKEE (reference sequence). V lost 3 bases and J lost 0; bases outside the gene matches: 8. The CDR3 loop is CASSSLAGGRLSTDTQYF. The CDR3 DNA sequence: TGTGCCAGCAGCTCACTAGCGGGGGGCCGCCTTAGCACAGATACGCAGTATTTT.

This clonotype showed up many times. The rearrangement joins TRBV2 to TRBJ2-5; weak D call: TRBD1 (6 bases). Germline CDR1 and CDR2: SNHLY and FYNNEI. CDR3 length: 14 residues. The V and J ends lost 3 bases and 1 base respectively, with 9 bases between them. In DNA form, the CDR3 reads TGTGCCAGCAGTGAGGGGGCCAGCCAAGAGACCCAGTACTTC. Its protein is CASSEGASQETQYF. The whole variable domain, filled in from reference TRBV2 and TRBJ2-5, reads EPEVTQTPSHQVTQMGQEVILRCVPISNHLYFYWYRQILGQKVEFLVSFYNNEISEKSEIFDDQFSVERPDGSNFTLKIRSTKLEDSAMYFCASSEGASQETQYFGPGTRLLVL.

This clonotype was detected only a few times. The chain employs TRBV29-1 and TRBJ2-3, with 8 bases aligning to TRBD1. The CDR3 is 14 amino acids. The V gene's germline CDR1 is SQVTM and CDR2 ANQGSEA. Losses at the gene ends were 6 bases for V and 2 bases for J; bases not matched to a gene: 7. The CDR3 loop reads CSVAGTGITDTQYF. The CDR3 DNA reads as TGCAGCGTGGCCGGGACAGGAATCACAGATACGCAGTATTTT.

This clonotype was seen repeatedly, ten times or more. This chain joins TRBV5-1 and TRBJ2-1; 11 nucleotides line up with TRBD2. CDR1 and CDR2 (germline): SGHRS, YFSETQ. V was clipped by 4 bases and J by 4 bases; unmatched bases: 4. The CDR3 runs 15 residues. CDR3 sequence reads: CASSPGTSGYNEQFF. As DNA, the CDR3 is TGCGCCAGCAGCCCCGGGACTAGCGGATACAATGAGCAGTTCTTC.

This clonotype was seen a handful of times. The gene calls are TRBV28 and TRBJ1-5; tentative D call: TRBD1 (6 bases). The CDR3 loop spans 16 amino acids. V lost 2 bases to trimming and J lost 9 bases, with 20 bases between them. Per the germline V gene, CDR1 is MDHEN and CDR2 is SYDVKM. This CDR3 is CASSLPGQLSMGPQHF. CDR3 DNA: TGTGCCAGCAGTTTACCCGGACAGCTATCTATGGGGCCCCAGCATTTT.

The chain is built from TRBV6-6 and TRBJ2-7, with unresolved D. V lost 8 bases, J lost 0 bases, and 8 bases lay in between. The CDR3 totals 12 residues. CDR1 MNHNY and CDR2 SVGAGI come from the germline V gene (reference sequence). The CDR3 region is CASGRSSYEQYF. The DNA of the CDR3 is TGTGCCAGCGGCAGGAGCTCCTACGAGCAGTACTTC.

The chain has TRBV20-1 and TRBJ2-2; TRBD2 agrees at 7 bases. After removal of 0 bases from V and 6 bases from J, the junction contained 7 bases not matched to a gene. This CDR3 has 15 residues. Germline CDR1 is DFQATT and CDR2 is SNEGSKA (reference sequence). The CDR3: CSARDLRGGAGELFF. Here the CDR3 DNA reads TGCAGTGCTAGAGATCTCCGGGGAGGGGCCGGGGAGCTGTTTTTT.

This clonotype was counted many times. The chain has TRBV3-1 and TRBJ2-1; tentative D call: TRBD2 (6 bases). Looked up from germline, CDR1 is LGHDT and CDR2 is YNNKEL (reference sequence). The V end was cut by 0 bases, the J end by 10 bases, with 10 bases between. This CDR3 has 13 residues. The CDR3 sequence: CASSQDRRAEQFF. CDR3 bases: TGTGCCAGCAGCCAAGACCGGAGGGCGGAGCAGTTCTTC.

The chain carries TRBV5-1 and TRBJ2-5; D is perhaps TRBD2 (6 bases). Trimming pared 4 bases from V and 1 base from J, leaving 14 bases between. The CDR3 sequence is 15 residues long. CDR1 is SGHRS, CDR2 YFSETQ, per germline. Written as DNA, the CDR3 is TGCGCCAGCAGCCCGGGTTGGGGGGTCCAAGAGACCCAGTACTTC. It encodes CASSPGWGVQETQYF.

The table lists this clonotype with a few counts. The chain employs TRBV3-1 and TRBJ2-7; 7 bases map to TRBD1. Trimming cost V 2 bases and J 0 bases; bases outside gene matches: 10. Germline CDR1 is LGHDT and CDR2 is YNNKEL (reference sequence). The length of the CDR3 is 17 residues. The CDR3 nucleotides read TGTGCCAGCAGCCAACCCGGGACAGCCACACACTCCTACGAGCAGTACTTC. Residues: CASSQPGTATHSYEQYF.

In this sample, this clonotype turned up a few times. This chain uses TRBV11-3 with TRBJ2-3; D remains unclear. Trimming cost V 6 bases and J 5 bases, with 9 bases left between them. Per the germline V gene, CDR1 is SGHNT and CDR2 is YENEEA. There are 12 residues in the CDR3. Written as DNA, the CDR3 is TGTGCCAGCAGTTGGGGTGGAGATACGCAGTATTTT. This codes for CASSWGGDTQYF.

The rearrangement links TRBV2 to TRBJ2-3, with a tentative D call TRBD1 (6 bases). Between the trimmed V and J ends, which lost 6 bases and 0 bases, there was a span of 19 bases. CDR1 is SNHLY and CDR2 is FYNNEI in the germline V gene. CDR3 length: 17 residues. For the CDR3, the DNA is TGTGCCAGCAGCGACCGGGACACCTCCCCTAGCACAGATACGCAGTATTTT. Translation gives CASSDRDTSPSTDTQYF.